A single sample is the source of the 5 T cell receptor beta chains below, sequenced in a study of graft-versus-host responses after intestinal transplantation. Assay used: immunoSEQ multiplex PCR; TCRdb lists only in-frame clones, some missing. Among about 50,000 clones listed, 70% to 85% were seen once. Antigens of these TCRs are unknown. Sequenced material: unstimulated CD4+ T cells sorted from spleen or lymph node cells, taken before transplant. The receptors were sampled from a human donor who was the organ donor for an intestinal transplant.

CDR3 nucleotides: TGTGCCTGGAGAGGAACAGGGGCGGGTGGCTACACCTTC. This sequence encodes CAWRGTGAGGYTF. The chain combines TRBV30 with TRBJ1-2, with 7 bases that match TRBD1. The junction had 8 bases not matched to a gene; V was cut back by 3 bases and J by 7 bases. CDR1 is GTSNPN, CDR2 SVGIG, per germline (reference sequence). CDR3 length equals 13 residues.

The chain joins TRBV7-9 to TRBJ2-4, with 11 bases aligning to TRBD2. CDR1 SEHNR and CDR2 FQNEAQ come from the germline V gene (reference sequence). This CDR3 is 19 amino acids long. The V gene end was trimmed by 3 bases and the J gene end by 0 bases; junction bases not matched to a gene: 10. The DNA for the CDR3 is TGTGCCAGCAGCTTTGTTGGCTCGACTAGCGGGATAGCCAAAAACATTCAGTACTTC. Translation gives CASSFVGSTSGIAKNIQYF.

This chain links TRBV5-1 with TRBJ1-1; 7 nucleotides match TRBD1. The ends lost 0 bases at V and 0 bases at J; junction bases unmatched: 8. Germline V gives CDR1 SGHRS, CDR2 YFSETQ. The CDR3 spans 17 residues. CDR3: CASSLEVTGQVNTEAFF. DNA of the CDR3: TGCGCCAGCAGCTTGGAGGTTACAGGACAGGTGAACACTGAAGCTTTCTTT.

This sequence joins TRBV14 and TRBJ2-1; TRBD1 matches at 9 bases. Per germline, CDR1 SGHDN and CDR2 FVKESK. This CDR3 has 16 residues. With 3 bases clipped from V and 1 base from J, the junction kept 4 bases outside the gene matches. CDR3 in amino acids: CASSHWTGVSYNEQFF. The DNA of the CDR3 is TGTGCCAGCAGCCACTGGACAGGGGTATCCTACAATGAGCAGTTCTTC.

The chain employs TRBV7-9 and TRBJ1-1; the D gene is possibly TRBD1 (5 bases). Looked up from germline, CDR1 is SEHNR and CDR2 is FQNEAQ (reference sequence). The CDR3 is made up of 12 amino acids. Trimming stripped 0 bases from V and 11 bases from J, with 10 bases between. For the CDR3, the DNA is TGTGCCAGCAGCTTAGCGGGGCCTGGGGCTTTCTTT. Translation: CASSLAGPGAFF.